Presented here are 4 T cell receptor beta chains from one specimen sequenced in a study of cytomegalovirus exposure and HLA in healthy donors. The PCR contained 60 Vbeta and 13 Jbeta primers. This table comes from immunoSEQ multiplex PCR, and its TCRdb copy is limited to in-frame clones, with some not included. The sample holds 150,000 or so clones, around 80% seen once. Sequenced material: PBMCs. Receptors originate from a man aged 35-49 years in good health and CMV-seropositive.

The gene calls are TRBV6-6 and TRBJ2-5; 10 bases are shared with TRBD1. CDR1 is MNHNY and CDR2 is SVGAGI in the germline V gene (reference sequence). Losses at the gene ends were 2 bases for V and 9 bases for J; bases not matched to a gene: 12. The CDR3 covers 16 residues. Here the CDR3 DNA reads TGTGCCAGCAGTTACGGGGGGACAGGGGTTGGTGAGGCCCAGTACTTC. It translates to CASSYGGTGVGEAQYF.

V is TRBV15 and J is TRBJ1-5, with unresolved D. This CDR3 is built from 15 residues. The V gene lost 8 bases and the J gene lost 1 base, with 15 bases spanning the gap. Germline V CDR1 and CDR2: LNHNV, YYDKDF (reference sequence). CDR3 loop: CATRPLGQSNQPQHF. The CDR3 DNA reads TGTGCCACCCGCCCGCTTGGGCAGAGCAATCAGCCCCAGCATTTT. Complete variable domain (other parts from reference TRBV15 and TRBJ1-5): DAMVIQNPRYQVTQFGKPVTLSCSQTLNHNVMYWYQQKSSQAPKLLFHYYDKDFNNEADTPDNFQSRRPNTSFCFLDIRSPGLGDTAMYLCATRPLGQSNQPQHFGDGTRLSIL.

This clone appeared once. The chain combines TRBV27 with TRBJ2-1, with 10 bases fitting TRBD1. CDR1 is MNHEY, CDR2 SMNVEV, per germline (reference sequence). The CDR3 totals 13 residues. V gave up 6 bases and J gave up 6 bases; unmatched junction bases: 2. The CDR3 loop is CASRWTGGNEQFF. The DNA of the CDR3 is TGTGCCAGCAGATGGACAGGGGGCAATGAGCAGTTCTTC.

The chain couples TRBV27 to TRBJ2-1; D is perhaps TRBD2 (5 bases). V lost 3 bases and J 6 bases, leaving 15 bases between the germline ends. This CDR3 region has 15 residues. Per the germline V gene, CDR1 is MNHEY and CDR2 is SMNVEV (reference sequence). The CDR3 reads CASSFQAPGGNEQFF. CDR3 nucleotides: TGTGCCAGCAGTTTTCAGGCGCCCGGAGGCAATGAGCAGTTCTTC.